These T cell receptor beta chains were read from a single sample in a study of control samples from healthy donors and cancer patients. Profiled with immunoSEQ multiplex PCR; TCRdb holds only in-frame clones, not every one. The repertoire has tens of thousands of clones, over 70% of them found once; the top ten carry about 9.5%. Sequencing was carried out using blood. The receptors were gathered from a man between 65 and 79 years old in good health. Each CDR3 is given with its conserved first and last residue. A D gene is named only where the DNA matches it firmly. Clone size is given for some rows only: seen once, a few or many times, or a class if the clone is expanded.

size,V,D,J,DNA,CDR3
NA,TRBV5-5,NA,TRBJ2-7,TGTGCCAGCAGCTTGGGGTACGAGCAGTACTTC,CASSLGYEQYF
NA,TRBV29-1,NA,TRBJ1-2,TGCAGCTTACGGGATTCCTATGGCTACACCTTC,CSLRDSYGYTF
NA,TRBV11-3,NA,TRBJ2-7,TGTGCCAGCAGCTTAGGGGGCAGGGACTCCTACGAGCAGTACTTC,CASSLGGRDSYEQYF
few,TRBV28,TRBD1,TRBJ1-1,TGTGCCAGCAGTTTCTCCGAGGGGGCTGCTTTCTTT,CASSFSEGAAFF
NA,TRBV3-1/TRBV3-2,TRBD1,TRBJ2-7,TGTGCCAGCAGCTGGGACAGTAGCTCCTACGAGCAGTACTTC,CASSWDSSSYEQYF
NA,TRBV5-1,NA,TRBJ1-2,TGCGCCAGCAGCTTGACAGATCCCGACTATGGCTACACCTTC,CASSLTDPDYGYTF
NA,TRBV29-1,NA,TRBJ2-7,TGCAGCGTTGTAATCCCCGGTCGAGACAAGATCTACGAGCAGTACTTC,CSVVIPGRDKIYEQYF
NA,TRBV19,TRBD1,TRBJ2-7,TGTGCCAGTAGTGCCGGGACAGGTCCGTTCTACGAGCAGTACTTC,CASSAGTGPFYEQYF
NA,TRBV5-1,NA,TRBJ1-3,TGCGCCAGCAGCTTGGATTCGGGTGGAAACACCATATATTTT,CASSLDSGGNTIYF
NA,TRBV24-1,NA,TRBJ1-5,TGTGCCACCAGTGACCGCAGGGATCAGCCCCAGCATTTT,CATSDRRDQPQHF
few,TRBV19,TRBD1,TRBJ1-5,TGTGCCAGTAAGGGGGACAGGGATTATCAGCCCCAGCATTTT,CASKGDRDYQPQHF
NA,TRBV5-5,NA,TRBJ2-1,TGTGCCAGCAGCTCTACCGGGAGCCTTGAGCAGTTCTTC,CASSSTGSLEQFF
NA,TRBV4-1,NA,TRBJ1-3,TGCGCCAGCAGCCAAGAAAGGACGGATGGAAACACCATATATTTT,CASSQERTDGNTIYF
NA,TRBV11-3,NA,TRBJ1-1,TGTGCCAGCAGCTTAGTGGGGGACGGTTACACTGAAGCTTTCTTT,CASSLVGDGYTEAFF
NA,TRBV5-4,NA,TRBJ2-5,TGTGCCAGCAGCTTGGGAGAGGGAGAGACCCAGTACTTC,CASSLGEGETQYF
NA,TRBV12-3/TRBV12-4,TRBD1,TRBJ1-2,TGTGCCAGCAGTACCGGACAGGAATATGGCTACACCTTC,CASSTGQEYGYTF
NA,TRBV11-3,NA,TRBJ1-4,TGTGCCAGCAGCTTAGTAGCGGAAAAACTGTTTTTT,CASSLVAEKLFF
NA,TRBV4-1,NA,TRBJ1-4,TGCGCCAGCAGCTTCGTGGACGGCGCAACTAATGAAAAACTGTTTTTT,CASSFVDGATNEKLFF
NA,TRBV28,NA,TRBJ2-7,TGTGCCAGCAGTGAGATTACAGGTACCTACGAGCAGTACTTC,CASSEITGTYEQYF
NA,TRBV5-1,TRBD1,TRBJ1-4,TGCGCCAGCAGCTCGGGTGCCGGGACAGGGAATGAAAAACTGTTTTTT,CASSSGAGTGNEKLFF
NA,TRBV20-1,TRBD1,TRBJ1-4,TGCAGTGCTAGTGGCGTCGGGACAGGAGGGGAAAAACTGTTTTTT,CSASGVGTGGEKLFF
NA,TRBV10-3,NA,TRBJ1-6,TGTGCCATCAGTTCCAACGGAGAGGATTCACCCCTCCACTTT,CAISSNGEDSPLHF
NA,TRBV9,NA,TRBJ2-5,TGTGCCAGCAGCGCGGGGTTAGCCGGGGTGGAGACCCAGTACTTC,CASSAGLAGVETQYF
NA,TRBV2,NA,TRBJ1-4,TGTGCCAGCAGTGGTCAGATCGCTAATGAAAAACTGTTTTTT,CASSGQIANEKLFF
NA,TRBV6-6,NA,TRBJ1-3,TGTGCCAGCAGTTACGAGGGCAAGCCGTCCGTAGACACCATATATTTT,CASSYEGKPSVDTIYF
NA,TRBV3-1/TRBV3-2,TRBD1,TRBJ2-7,TGTGCCAGCAGGGGATCTGACAGGGCCTACGAGCAGTACTTC,CASRGSDRAYEQYF
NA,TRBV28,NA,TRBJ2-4,TGTGCCAGCAGGAGTAACCTGGGCAAAAACATTCAGTACTTC,CASRSNLGKNIQYF
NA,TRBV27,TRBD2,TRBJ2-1,TGTGCCAGTCAGCCGGGACTAGGTGCCTACAATGAGCAGTTCTTC,CASQPGLGAYNEQFF
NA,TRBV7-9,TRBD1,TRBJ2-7,TGTGCCAGCAGCGCCAACAGGGGGCCCTACGAGCAGTACTTC,CASSANRGPYEQYF
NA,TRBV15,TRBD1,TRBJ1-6,TGTGCCACCAGCAGAGCACCCCGACAGGGCCAGTCACCCCTCCACTTT,CATSRAPRQGQSPLHF
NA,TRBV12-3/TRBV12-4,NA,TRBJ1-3,TGTGCCAGCAGGGTAGGCGGCACCATATATTTT,CASRVGGTIYF
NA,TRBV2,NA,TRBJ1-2,TGTGCCAGCAGTGAAAGGGTCAGCTACACCTTC,CASSERVSYTF
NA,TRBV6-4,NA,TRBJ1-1,TGTGCCAGCAGTGACGAACTGAACACTGAAGCTTTCTTT,CASSDELNTEAFF
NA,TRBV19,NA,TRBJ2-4,TGTGCCAGTAGCACCAGGGGGGGGCTAGCCAAAAACATTCAGTACTTC,CASSTRGGLAKNIQYF
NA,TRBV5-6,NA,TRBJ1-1,TGTGCCAGCAGTTACCCCCGGGGCAGCCTTAACACTGAAGCTTTCTTT,CASSYPRGSLNTEAFF
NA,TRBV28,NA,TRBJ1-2,TGTGCCAGCAGTTTAGGGTTCGGGGGGTTAAGTGGCTACACCTTC,CASSLGFGGLSGYTF
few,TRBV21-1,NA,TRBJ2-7,TGTGCCAGCAGCAAAGATTATATAAGGACAGGGTCCTACGAGCAGTACTTC,CASSKDYIRTGSYEQYF
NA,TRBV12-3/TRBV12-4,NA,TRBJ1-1,TGTGCCAGCAGGTCCCGATGGAACACTGAAGCTTTCTTT,CASRSRWNTEAFF
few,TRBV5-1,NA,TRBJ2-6,TGCGCCAGCAGCGTCACCTCCCAGGTCACTGGGGCCAACGTCCTGACTTTC,CASSVTSQVTGANVLTF
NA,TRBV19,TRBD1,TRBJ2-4,TGTGCCAGTAGGGACAGGGGGGGACCGGACATTCAGTACTTC,CASRDRGGPDIQYF
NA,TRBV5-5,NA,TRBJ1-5,TGTGCCAGCAGCCGAGGCCCGAATCAGCCCCAGCATTTT,CASSRGPNQPQHF